Sequencing of this T cell receptor beta chain was carried out in a study of blood T cells in healthy people across ages (dated by TCRdb to the mid-2010s). For the study in its entirety: In model experiments, roughly one uniquely barcoded TCR beta cDNA molecule per two T cells was captured by template switching. The study measured age-related changes in TCR beta repertoire diversity using deep sequencing normalized with unique cDNA molecular identifiers. The donors were divided into four age groups: young (average approximately 17 years), middle-aged (about 40), aged (roughly 60) and long-lived (roughly 82). To avoid experimental bias, donors of different ages were spread randomly across the sequencing lanes. For two donors (one aged 18 to 30 and one aged 80 or older), the study analyzed two additional independent replicas of 1 million unique cDNA reads from the same blood draw.

The germline V gene (reference sequence) sets CDR1 to LNHNV and CDR2 to YYDKDF. The junction carries 12 bases between V and J, which are trimmed by 3 bases and 0 bases respectively. Measured from the cysteine to the phenylalanine, the CDR3 is 16 residues long. Only the CDR3 part of the read is kept: 48 bases, read in frame from the first base. Systemically healthy Caucasian individuals from Russia, some 38 in total and aged roughly 6 to 90 years, were included as donors. Each donor gave ten milliliters of peripheral blood, drawn into EDTA-treated Vacutainer tubes. Ficoll-Paque density-gradient centrifugation was used to isolate PBMCs, with at least 7 million per sample. Total RNA was extracted from PBMCs with Trizol reagent, with at least 5 micrograms obtained per sample. For every donor, an aliquot of PBMCs went through flow cytometry to measure the percentages of naive CD45RAhigh/CD27high T cells.

Libraries were built with 5' RACE. The second PCR ran for about 6 to 11 cycles and used a J-beta primer mix along with a sample-barcoded 5' primer. A template-switch 5' adaptor carrying 12 random nucleotides introduced a unique molecular identifier onto each TCR beta cDNA molecule. Each sample yielded at least 3 million CDR3-containing paired-end reads. The Mint cDNA synthesis kit, primed by a TRBC-specific oligonucleotide, was used to synthesize first-strand cDNA from all RNA. Following uracil-DNA glycosylase treatment, a first 18-cycle PCR with universal primers M1SS and BC2_uni_R was performed on all cDNA. Turning to the authors' computational methods: For normalization, 1 million high-quality reads, each with a distinct molecular identifier, were randomly selected from each sample. Instead of being binned into consensus sequences, reads with shared molecular identifiers were discarded. CDR3 identification, clonotype clustering and error correction used MiTCR with a Q25 quality threshold and the strictest error-elimination algorithm. A nonparametric unseen species model using Euler transformation provided a lower-bound estimate of total TCR beta diversity. The raw public reads went through TCRdb reprocessing: fastp at Q25, MiXCR clone calling, in-frame beta chains kept. Duplicate CDR3 protein sequences are folded into a single record with the most common DNA and genes. The V and J calls come from TCRdb's annotation, not from the publication. In all, the sample holds around 1,900,000 distinct CDR3 sequences, and 39% of those were seen once. Jointly, the top ten make up under 25% of the sample.

Study-level results and caveats: The percentage of naive T cells measured by flow cytometry correlated strongly with observed TCR beta diversity. Compared with the aged group, the long-lived group had more naive CD4+ T cells, fewer expanded clones and increased TCR diversity, suggesting age selection. Because the CMV infection status of the donors was unknown, age-related changes in expanded clonotypes may potentially have been confounded. Estimates of total diversity based on one million sequenced T cells were considered lower bounds and underestimates. Because profiling used bulk unsorted PBMCs, naive and antigen-experienced compartments could not be compared conclusively. Observed TCR beta diversity per million T cells fell roughly linearly with age, and a significant reduction was already apparent by age roughly 40.

Only a few counts were recorded for this clonotype. What this receptor recognizes is not known. The input lacks base qualities; no much larger clone sits a single base away. The sample comprised blood. The origin of this receptor is a human donor in good health. The chain is encoded by TRBV15 joined to TRBJ1-5; a tentative D call is TRBD1 (5 bases match). The CDR3 has the sequence CATSSQQVDSNQPQHF. The DNA sequence is TGTGCCACCAGCAGCCAACAGGTGGATAGCAATCAGCCCCAGCATTTT.